This T cell receptor beta chain appears in the sequencing data of a study of shared clonotypes between healthy human individuals. DNA at 200 ng, some 31,000 T cell genomes, went into sorted-subset replicate PCRs. This table comes from immunoSEQ multiplex PCR, and its TCRdb copy is limited to in-frame clones, with some not included. This table holds 2 million to 3 million clones, more than 80% found once. Points from the study as a whole: Between a handful of donors, naive CD4 clonotypes were shared at a level of about 5%. The represented genetic and exposure-history diversity was limited by the small number of donors. Sampling used blood alone; tissue repertoires probably differ.

The V and J ends lost 7 bases and 0 bases respectively, with 13 bases between them. Germline CDR1 reads LNHDA; CDR2 reads SQIVND (reference sequence). The CDR3 runs 16 residues. A remark on this clone: Its antigen is not identified.

The sequenced sample consisted of naive CD4+ T cells sorted from blood. Regarding subset: CD45RA+ positively selected. This receptor was obtained from a man aged 18 to 30 in good health. The rearrangement joins TRBV19 to TRBJ2-6; D not resolved. The CDR3 reads CASTAGGSSGANVLTF. The CDR3 bases are TGTGCCAGTACGGCAGGCGGAAGCTCTGGGGCCAACGTCCTGACTTTC.